This is a list of T cell receptor beta chains from one sample in a study of CD8 T cells in ankylosing spondylitis. TCRdb reanalysed the 5' RACE reads using MiXCR and keeps one entry per CDR3 protein. The sample consists of about 130,000 distinct CDR3 sequences, approximately 9.7% of them appearing once. Sequenced material: blood, either unsorted or a sorted T cell fraction (not recorded which). The receptors derive from a male donor with ankylosing spondylitis or in good health (not recorded which). Each CDR3 is given with its conserved first and last residue. The order of the fields is clone size, V gene, D gene, J gene, CDR3 DNA, CDR3 protein. D genes are given only for firm matches. Only some rows state a clone size, as once, few, many or a class for expanded clones.

many,TRBV12-3/TRBV12-4,NA,TRBJ2-7,TGTGCCAGCAGTTTCACCCCGGACTACGAGCAGTACTTC,CASSFTPDYEQYF
NA,TRBV12-3/TRBV12-4,NA,TRBJ2-3,TGTGCCAGCAGCCGAGCCGGACGGTTCTTGGATACGCAGTATTTT,CASSRAGRFLDTQYF
NA,TRBV11-2,TRBD2,TRBJ2-3,TGTGCCAGCAGCCCACTAGCGGGAGGGCCCACAGATACGCAGTATTTT,CASSPLAGGPTDTQYF
NA,TRBV10-3,NA,TRBJ2-1,TGTGCCATCAGTGACTACGGACCGACCGAGGGGCAGTTCTTC,CAISDYGPTEGQFF
NA,TRBV9,NA,TRBJ2-1,TGTGCCAGCAGCCGGGGAAGGGGGTCCTACAATGAGCAGTTCTTC,CASSRGRGSYNEQFF
many,TRBV14,NA,TRBJ2-2,TGTGCCAGCAGCCAAGGTTACAACACCGGGGAGCTGTTTTTT,CASSQGYNTGELFF
NA,TRBV6-2/TRBV6-3,NA,TRBJ2-7,TGTGCCAGCAGTTATCTAGCCGATCGGGGCGGGTTATCCTACGAGCAGTACTTC,CASSYLADRGGLSYEQYF
many,TRBV7-2,TRBD1,TRBJ2-7,TGTGCCAGCAGGCGAGGGACAGGGTATGAGCAGTACTTC,CASRRGTGYEQYF
many,TRBV24-1,NA,TRBJ2-6,TGTGCCACCAGTGATGTGGTATCTGGGGCCAACGTCCTGACTTTC,CATSDVVSGANVLTF
many,TRBV11-1,TRBD2,TRBJ2-7,TGTGCCAGCAGAACTAGCGGAAACTACGAGCAGTACTTC,CASRTSGNYEQYF
NA,TRBV5-1,TRBD2,TRBJ2-7,TGCGCCAGCAGCCGCACGACTAGCGGAGGGGGAACCTACGAGCAGTACTTC,CASSRTTSGGGTYEQYF
few,TRBV27,NA,TRBJ2-2,TGTGCCAGCAGCAGGGGGGAGAACACCGGGGAGCTGTTTTTT,CASSRGENTGELFF
many,TRBV19,NA,TRBJ2-1,TGTGCCAGTAGTATAGAAAGGACAGAGCAGTTCTTC,CASSIERTEQFF
NA,TRBV11-1,TRBD2,TRBJ2-1,TGTGCCAGCAGCTTAGCCGGACTAGCGGGAGGTTTTTTAGTGAATGAGCAGTTCTTC,CASSLAGLAGGFLVNEQFF
few,TRBV7-3,TRBD2,TRBJ2-1,TGTGCCAGCAGCTCTCCACTAGCGGAGTTCTTC,CASSSPLAEFF
NA,TRBV27,TRBD1,TRBJ2-2,TGTGCCAGCAGCTGGGACAGGGGGACAGGGGTTGACGGGGAGCTGTTTTTT,CASSWDRGTGVDGELFF
NA,TRBV5-1,TRBD2,TRBJ2-7,TGCGCCAGCAGCCATTTAGCGGGAGGGGGCGACGAGCAGTACTTC,CASSHLAGGGDEQYF
many,TRBV5-1,NA,TRBJ2-1,TGCGCCAGCAGCCTCCACGCGGAAAACTACAATGAGCAGTTCTTC,CASSLHAENYNEQFF
many,TRBV7-2,NA,TRBJ2-6,TGTGCCAGCAGCTTAGTGACGGGAAACTCTGGGGCCAACGTCCTGACTTTC,CASSLVTGNSGANVLTF
few,TRBV15,TRBD1,TRBJ2-7,TGTGCCACCAGCAGAGATACAGGGGACCCCTACGAGCAGTACTTC,CATSRDTGDPYEQYF
few,TRBV12-3/TRBV12-4,TRBD2,TRBJ2-3,TGTGCCAGCAGATCCAGCGGGAGGGCCCTATCGAATACGCAGTATTTT,CASRSSGRALSNTQYF
many,TRBV28,NA,TRBJ2-1,TGTGCCAGCAGGGAAAGAGGAGGTAGTTCAGAGCAGTTCTTC,CASRERGGSSEQFF
many,TRBV20-1,TRBD1,TRBJ2-7,TGCAGTGCTATAAACCGGGACAGGGGGCTTTACGAGCAGTACTTC,CSAINRDRGLYEQYF
many,TRBV7-8,NA,TRBJ2-7,TGTGCCAGCAGCTTACAAGTCTACGAGCAGTACTTC,CASSLQVYEQYF
many,TRBV5-1,TRBD2,TRBJ2-4,TGCGCCAGCAGCTTGGCGTTGGGGGGAGGGGCCAAAAACATTCAGTACTTC,CASSLALGGGAKNIQYF
few,TRBV15,NA,TRBJ1-2,TGTGCCACCAGCAGAGTTTCAAATTATGGCTACACCTTC,CATSRVSNYGYTF
many,TRBV6-2/TRBV6-3,NA,TRBJ2-1,TGTGCCAGCAGTTTCTCCCATAGTGAGCAGTTCTTC,CASSFSHSEQFF
few,TRBV28,TRBD1,TRBJ1-5,TGTGCCAGCAGACCGCTATTGACAGGGCATCAGCCCCAGCATTTT,CASRPLLTGHQPQHF